This T cell receptor beta chain was documented in a study of OX40 agonist ivuxolimab in advanced cancers. General study findings and limits: The authors also found low normalized T-cell clonal expansion in some nonresponders. The 0.1-3.0 mg/kg partial responders had among the lowest clonal expansion. Dosing at 0.1 to 3.0 mg/kg was accompanied by clonal expansion of CD4+ and CD8+ blood T cells by week 6. Expanded peripheral T cells had an undetermined antigen specificity.

In the case of this clone: Its target is unknown.

The germline V and J ends were trimmed by 6 bases and 6 bases, with 22 bases remaining between them. The germline V gene has CDR1 LNHDA and CDR2 SQIVND (reference sequence). This CDR3 has 16 amino acids. The method was immunoSEQ multiplex PCR; TCRdb's version includes in-frame clones alone and lacks a portion of them. The sample shows about 70,000 clones, around 90% of them seen only once. The sample consisted of CD4+ or CD8+ T cells sorted from blood, taken in a trial of the OX40 agonist ivuxolimab. The V and J genes are TRBV19 and TRBJ2-3, with a possible D match to TRBD1 (6 bases). This TCR came from an adult with an advanced solid tumor such as melanoma, head and neck, liver or kidney cancer. CDR3 DNA sequence: TGTGCCAGTAGGCCAAGTCTCGGGGCAGGGGACGATACGCAGTATTTT. It encodes CASRPSLGAGDDTQYF.